This T cell receptor (beta chain) was sequenced in a study of human T cells and chemical hapten exposure (dated by TCRdb to the early 2020s). About the full investigation: For sensitization, 2% DPC in acetone was applied to a 2 cm by 2 cm area of upper inner arm skin. Throughout the roughly 23-week study period, patients were also given weekly therapeutic DPC doses on the scalp. Blood was sampled from patients pre-sensitization (week 0) and at 2, 6 and about 24 weeks after DPC sensitization. Libraries were pooled for sequencing, and variation in per-sample TCR yields was attributed mainly to small differences in library volumes within the pool. The mostly female patient cohort included alopecia areata with under or over 50% scalp involvement, alopecia totalis and alopecia universalis. Patch tests used Finn chambers with 0.01% DPC on the upper back, scored after 6 days by International Contact Dermatitis Research Group standards. In alopecia patients, the study followed how the peripheral blood TCR repertoire changed in vivo over primary and secondary sensitization to diphenylcyclopropenone (DPC), a hapten. Some 29 alopecia patients gave blood for TCR sequencing at one to four time points (pre-sensitization, 2, 6 and 24 weeks). Broader findings and caveats from the paper: After repeated subsampling, the strength of the expansion versus patch-test correlation and the threshold at which it became significant changed. Compared with pre-sensitization or healthy control sets, expanded TCRs formed significantly more large CDR3 similarity clusters, which is consistent with antigen-driven responses. A positive correlation was found between the number of PT1 expanded TCRs and patch test score, with significance reached at thresholds 8, 16 and 32 but not 4. Alopecia, a presumed autoimmune disease, was present in all patients, so the immune response of the patients might differ from that of healthy individuals. The number of TCRs above 1 in 1000 frequency did not change with DPC sensitization; there was no evidence of global repertoire structure alterations.

Sample time point, as interpreted from the label and publication: patch test 3, about 24 weeks after DPC sensitization. This sample's treatment or condition label indicates: therapeutic diphenylcyclopropenone sensitization with weekly scalp DPC. Blood at each patch-test visit was drawn before the patch test was applied. Patients were considered eligible if aged 18 to 70, diagnosed with alopecia and deemed suitable for DPC therapy, and patients were excluded if pregnant. Unfractionated whole blood was collected in Tempus Blood RNA tubes, and total RNA was extracted from that blood. The protocol used for the library was RACE. The instrument given in TCRdb is NextSeq 500. During library preparation, unique molecular identifiers were attached to individual cDNA molecules so that TCRs could be counted in a quantitative, reproducible way. From each blood RNA sample, both TCR alpha and TCR beta chains were sequenced. In the paper's pipeline: Samples had a median of roughly 91,000 TCRs, with a range from 23,224 to 690,600. The Decombinator software suite was used to annotate the V, J and CDR3 of the TCR reads. For the PS versus PT1 abundance plots, all samples were subsampled to the same number of TCRs (28,000). TCRs were defined as expanded if absent before sensitization and observed at least eight times at the 2-week time point. TCRdb reprocessing: public reads trimmed at Q25 with fastp, clones called with MiXCR, in-frame beta chains kept. Every distinct CDR3 protein forms one entry, paired with its most common genes and DNA. Clone size and V and J calls follow TCRdb, not the original study. For this sample there are 210,000 or so distinct CDR3 sequences; under 25% appear just once. Together, the top ten hold roughly 2.3% of the sample.

This clonotype has only a few counts. Its antigen is not yet known. The input lacks base qualities; no much larger clone sits a single base away. The input for sequencing was whole blood, taken in connection with sensitization to the hapten diphenylcyclopropenone (DPC). The source of this sequence is a woman in her thirties or forties with alopecia areata. Some clones in this sample may be carry-over from other donors' samples.

Here the CDR3 is given as CASRLAQETQYF. The sequenced DNA is TGTGCCAGCAGACTCGCCCAAGAGACCCAGTACTTC. The chain joins TRBV28 to TRBJ2-5; a confident D gene designation cannot be given. CDR1 and CDR2 are drawn from the germline V gene: MDHEN, SYDVKM. The germline ends are 6 bases apart after V is trimmed by 6 bases and J by 1 base. Taken from cysteine to phenylalanine, the CDR3 has 12 residues. The kept DNA is CDR3 alone, 36 bases in frame from the first base.